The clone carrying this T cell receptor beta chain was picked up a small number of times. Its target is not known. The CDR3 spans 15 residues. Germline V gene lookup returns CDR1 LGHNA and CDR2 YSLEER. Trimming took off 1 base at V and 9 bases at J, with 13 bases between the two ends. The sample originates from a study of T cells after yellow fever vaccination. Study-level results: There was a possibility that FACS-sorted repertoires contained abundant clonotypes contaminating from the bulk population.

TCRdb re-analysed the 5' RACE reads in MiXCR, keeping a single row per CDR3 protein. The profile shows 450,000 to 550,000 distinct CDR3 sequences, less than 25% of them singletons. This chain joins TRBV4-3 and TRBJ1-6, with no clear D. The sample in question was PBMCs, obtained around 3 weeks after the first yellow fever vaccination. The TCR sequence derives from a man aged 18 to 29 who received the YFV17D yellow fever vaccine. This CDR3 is CASSQGWAGGSPLHF. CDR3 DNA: TGCGCCAGCAGCCAAGGATGGGCCGGTGGTTCACCCCTCCACTTT.